This TCR beta chain is from a study of beta chain features in type 1 diabetes. Whole-study results and caveats: Researchers reported that naive, central memory and Treg TCRB repertoires appeared more similar in patients than in healthy donors. People with Type 1 diabetes carried modestly yet significantly shorter TCRB CDR3s in all four CD4+ subsets.

Markers CD45RO/CCR7/CD25/CD127/CD95/CD27 served to sort CD4+ naive, central memory, regulatory and stem cell-like memory cells. V shed 7 bases and J shed 0 bases, with 7 bases lying between them. The CDR3 is made up of 12 amino acids. Germline V lookup: CDR1 MNHNY, CDR2 SVGAGI (reference sequence). Details on this clone: Antigen unknown.

Every bit of the isolated RNA underwent reverse transcription, so sequencing read expressed TCRB transcripts. Repertoires were generated with immunoSEQ multiplex PCR, while TCRdb's copy carries only in-frame clones and drops some. This sample has about 110,000 clones, with about two fifths found just once. The chain has TRBV6-6 and TRBJ2-7; D is unclear. The receptor was derived from a woman aged 18-35 years in good health. Sequencing input: stem cell memory CD4+ T cells from blood. The CDR3 nucleotides read TGTGCCAGCACGTGGAGCTCCTACGAGCAGTACTTC. Translating gives CASTWSSYEQYF.